The 17 T cell receptor beta chains below come from one sample, sequenced in a study of blood T cell repertoires in COVID-19. Data came from immunoSEQ multiplex PCR; TCRdb stores just in-frame clones and leaves some out. This table holds some 240,000 clones, approximately 80% found once. Sample: peripheral blood. All receptors derive from a man aged 45-65 years with active or convalescent COVID-19.

The rearrangement uses TRBV7-8 and TRBJ2-7, with D perhaps TRBD2 (5 bases). V was pared by 1 base and J by 3 bases, with 13 bases between. Germline values: CDR1 SGHVS, CDR2 FQNEAQ. The CDR3 is 15 residues long. Here the CDR3 reads CASSLVNLRDYEQYF. In nucleotides, the CDR3 is TGTGCCAGCAGCTTAGTAAACCTCCGGGACTACGAGCAGTACTTC. Supplemented by reference TRBV7-8 and TRBJ2-7, the full variable domain reads GAGVSQSPRYKVAKRGQDVALRCDPISGHVSLFWYQQALGQGPEFLTYFQNEAQLDKSGLPSDRFFAERPEGSVSTLKIQRTQQEDSAVYLCASSLVNLRDYEQYFGPGTRLTVT.

The chain recombines TRBV5-8 with TRBJ2-3, with D possibly being TRBD2 (6 bases). Germline V gives CDR1 SGHTS, CDR2 YDEGEE. The CDR3 has 15 amino acids. Trimming removed 0 bases from V and 7 bases from J, with 15 bases in between. The CDR3 DNA follows: TGTGCCAGCAGCTTGGCCGGGGCGGGACGCTATACGCAGTATTTT. It specifies CASSLAGAGRYTQYF.

The table lists this clone with a few counts. This chain uses TRBV18 with TRBJ1-2; a possible D gene is TRBD1 (5 bases). The CDR3 totals 13 residues. The germline V gene has CDR1 KGHSH and CDR2 LQKENI. Trimming left V 4 bases short and J 6 bases short, with 12 bases between. CDR3 sequence (DNA): TGTGCCAGCTCACAAGACAGTGTACATGGCTACACCTTC. Translated, it gives CASSQDSVHGYTF.

In this sample, this clone turned up once. This chain joins TRBV3-1 (or the pseudogene TRBV3-2) and TRBJ1-1; D is unresolved. Trimming removed 0 bases at V and 5 bases at J, with 7 bases between. The V gene's germline CDR1 is LGHDT and CDR2 YNNKEL (reference sequence). This CDR3 is 13 amino acids long. CDR3 sequence: CASSQDPETEAFF. In DNA, the CDR3 is TGTGCCAGCAGCCAAGACCCGGAGACTGAAGCTTTCTTT.

The J gene is TRBJ1-3, the V gene TRBV20-1; D call uncertain. The ends were cut back, 6 bases at V and 4 bases at J, with 7 bases in the middle. The CDR3 contains 11 residues. The germline CDR1 and CDR2 sequences are DFQATT and SNEGSKA (reference sequence). The CDR3 region has the DNA TGCAGTGCCCCACGGGGAAACACCATATATTTT. Protein: CSAPRGNTIYF.

V is TRBV10-3 and J is TRBJ2-3; D uncertain. Germline V gives CDR1 ENHRY, CDR2 SYGVKD. The CDR3 is made up of 14 amino acids. V dropped 6 bases and J dropped 1 base, with 11 bases sitting between them. CDR3 DNA sequence: TGTGCCATCAGCCCTGACGCGGGCACAGATACGCAGTATTTT. Amino acids: CAISPDAGTDTQYF.

The J gene is TRBJ1-4, the V gene TRBV28; D gene uncertain. Trimming removed 5 bases from V and 12 bases from J, with 19 bases in between. Germline CDR1 reads MDHEN; CDR2 reads SYDVKM. There are 14 residues in the CDR3. CDR3 DNA sequence: TGTGCCAGCAGTCCCTCCATGGTGTCAGCGGAACTGTTTTTT. This gives the protein CASSPSMVSAELFF. The whole variable domain, filled in from reference TRBV28 and TRBJ1-4, reads DVKVTQSSRYLVKRTGEKVFLECVQDMDHENMFWYRQDPGLGLRLIYFSYDVKMKEKGDIPEGYSVSREKKERFSLILESASTNQTSMYLCASSPSMVSAELFFGSGTQLSVL.

The count of this clone is one. The V gene is TRBV18, the J gene TRBJ2-7; D is possibly TRBD2 (6 bases). The CDR3 runs 15 residues. Germline V gene lookup returns CDR1 KGHSH and CDR2 LQKENI. Trimming pared 5 bases from V and 0 bases from J, leaving 14 bases between. CDR3 bases: TGTGCCAGCTCAGATGGCGGGGTCCTCTCCTACGAGCAGTACGTC. Amino acids: CASSDGGVLSYEQYV.

V is TRBV13 and J is TRBJ1-1; D ambiguous. This CDR3 spans 14 amino acids. V lost 2 bases to trimming and J lost 0 bases, with 7 bases between them. CDR1 is PRHDT, CDR2 FYEKMQ, per germline (reference sequence). CDR3 sequence (DNA): TGTGCCAGCAGCTTAACTTCCTTGAACACTGAAGCTTTCTTT. This translates into CASSLTSLNTEAFF. Variable domain in full (rest from reference TRBV13 and TRBJ1-1): AAGVIQSPRHLIKEKRETATLKCYPIPRHDTVYWYQQGPGQDPQFLISFYEKMQSDKGSIPDRFSAQQFSDYHSELNMSSLELGDSALYFCASSLTSLNTEAFFGQGTRLTVV.

For this clone: The sample has other DNA sequences that encode this CDR3 too. The V and J genes are TRBV18 and TRBJ1-1, with 10 bases matching TRBD1. The CDR3 contains 14 residues. The V gene's germline CDR1 is KGHSH and CDR2 LQKENI. Losses at the gene ends were 2 bases for V and 3 bases for J; bases not matched to a gene: 0. Here the CDR3 DNA reads TGTGCCAGCTCACCAGGGACAGGGGACACTGAAGCTTTCTTT. It yields the protein CASSPGTGDTEAFF.

The chain has TRBV4-3 and TRBJ2-7; tentatively, D is TRBD1 (7 bases). Germline V gene lookup returns CDR1 LGHNA and CDR2 YSLEER. CDR3 length: 15 residues. V was cut by 0 bases and J by 3 bases, with 12 bases left in between. CDR3 sequence (DNA): TGCGCCAGCAGCCAAGAGGAGGGACAGAGCTACGAGCAGTACTTC. Amino acids: CASSQEEGQSYEQYF.

The genes are TRBV2 and TRBJ2-2; D may be TRBD2 (6 bases). Trimming shortened V by 6 bases and J by 0 bases, and 8 bases separated the two germline ends. CDR1 is SNHLY, CDR2 FYNNEI, per germline. The CDR3 consists of 14 residues. CDR3 sequence reads: CASSQRANTGELFF. The CDR3 nucleotides are TGTGCCAGCAGCCAGCGGGCGAACACCGGGGAGCTGTTTTTT.

The rearrangement uses TRBV7-2 and TRBJ2-5; 8 bases line up with TRBD2. The CDR3 consists of 15 residues. Germline CDR1 SGHTA, CDR2 FQGNSA. V was pared by 2 bases and J by 4 bases, with 6 bases of the junction left unmatched. The CDR3, as DNA: TGTGCCAGCAGCTTATACGTCGGGAGGGGAGAGACCCAGTACTTC. Amino acids: CASSLYVGRGETQYF.

The CDR3 region has the DNA TGTGCCAGTAGCGTCGGGACAGGGGAGGAGACCCAGTACTTC. Its protein product is CASSVGTGEETQYF. The rearrangement links TRBV19 to TRBJ2-5, with 10 bases that match TRBD1. V lost 6 bases to trimming and J lost 5 bases; unmatched junction nucleotides: 6. The CDR3 spans 14 residues. CDR1 and CDR2 from the germline V gene are LNHDA and SQIVND (reference sequence).

The chain uses TRBV2 and TRBJ2-1, with D possibly matching TRBD1 (5 bases). The germline V gene has CDR1 SNHLY and CDR2 FYNNEI. V shed 7 bases and J shed 0 bases, with 7 bases lying between them. The CDR3 extends over 13 amino acids. CDR3 residues: CASTTDSYNEQFF. The CDR3 nucleotides are TGTGCCAGCACGACAGACTCCTACAATGAGCAGTTCTTC.

The chain carries TRBV28 and TRBJ2-3; 7 nucleotides agree with TRBD2. Germline V lookup: CDR1 MDHEN, CDR2 SYDVKM. V lost 2 bases, J lost 1 base, and 6 bases stayed unmatched. The CDR3 length is 16 residues. CDR3 bases: TGTGCCAGCAGTTTAGGCGGCGGGAGAGGCACAGATACGCAGTATTTT. It is translated as CASSLGGGRGTDTQYF.

This clone was recorded once. The chain combines TRBV9 with TRBJ1-2; 9 bases line up with TRBD1. The CDR3 length is 16 residues. Germline V gene lookup returns CDR1 SGDLS and CDR2 YYNGEE. J gave up 4 bases and V 4 bases, and 11 bases lay outside the gene matches. The CDR3 DNA follows: TGTGCCAGCAGCCTCGAACAGGGGGCAAGAGGCTATGGCTACACCTTC. It is translated as CASSLEQGARGYGYTF.